The 8 T cell receptor beta chains presented below share a single source sample, sequenced in a study of PD-1 blockade in classical Hodgkin lymphoma. Each patient relapsed following autologous stem cell transplantation, and prior brentuximab vedotin exposure differed. Magnetic negative selection was used to purify CD4+ T cells from PBMCs that had been thawed. Some clones are missing from TCRdb's copy, which holds only in-frame ones; the method was immunoSEQ multiplex PCR. Among more than 25,000 clones listed, over 75% were seen once. This sample comprised CD4+ T cells from blood, obtained at baseline. The receptors here all came from a human donor with classical Hodgkin lymphoma.

This chain connects TRBV6-1 to TRBJ2-3; no reliable D call. V was pared by 1 base and J by 8 bases, with 13 bases between. This CDR3 has 14 amino acids. The germline CDR1 and CDR2 sequences are MNHNS and SASEGT. CDR3 sequence reads: CASSEGLLRGTQYF. Here the CDR3 DNA reads TGTGCCAGCAGTGAAGGACTTCTCCGTGGTACGCAGTATTTT.

The rearrangement links TRBV4-2 to TRBJ2-2, with 13 bases that match TRBD2. The CDR3 is 17 residues long. The germline V gene encodes CDR1 LGHNA and CDR2 YNFKEQ. Trimming at V came to 3 bases and at J to 5 bases, leaving 6 bases not matched to a gene. In nucleotides, the CDR3 is TGTGCCAGCAGCCAGCGGACTAGCGGGAGACCTACCGGGGAGCTGTTTTTT. Amino acids: CASSQRTSGRPTGELFF.

This clone was observed a handful of times. The V gene is TRBV15, the J gene TRBJ1-2, with TRBD1 identical over 7 bases. V lost 3 bases to trimming and J lost 4 bases; unmatched junction nucleotides: 8. Germline V lookup: CDR1 LNHNV, CDR2 YYDKDF (reference sequence). This CDR3 is built from 15 residues. For the CDR3, the DNA is TGTGCCACCAGCAGGCCAGACAGGGTGATCTATGGCTACACCTTC. Protein: CATSRPDRVIYGYTF.

The chain carries TRBV28 and TRBJ2-7; D is tentatively TRBD1 or TRBD2 (5 bases each). The CDR3 loop spans 14 amino acids. V lost 8 bases and J lost 2, with 16 bases in between. Germline CDR1 and CDR2: MDHEN and SYDVKM. The CDR3 protein is CASQSRDLTYEQYF. The CDR3 DNA reads as TGTGCCAGCCAGAGTAGGGACCTTACCTACGAGCAGTACTTC.

This sequence joins TRBV5-4 and TRBJ1-5; 9 nucleotides match TRBD1. The CDR3 covers 14 residues. Germline-derived CDR1 and CDR2 are SGHNT and YYREEE (reference sequence). The V gene end was trimmed by 5 bases and the J gene end by 5 bases; junction bases not matched to a gene: 5. The CDR3 DNA follows: TGTGCCAGCAGTCGGGACAGGGCCGATCAGCCCCAGCATTTT. Translating it yields CASSRDRADQPQHF. Full variable domain (remainder filled in from reference TRBV5-4 and TRBJ1-5): ETGVTQSPTHLIKTRGQQVTLRCSSQSGHNTVSWYQQALGQGPQFIFQYYREEENGRGNFPPRFSGLQFPNYSSELNVNALELDDSALYLCASSRDRADQPQHFGDGTRLSIL.

V and J are TRBV5-8 and TRBJ2-1, with D perhaps assigned TRBD1 or TRBD2 (5 bases each). The CDR3 runs to 16 residues. Per the germline V gene, CDR1 is SGHTS and CDR2 is YDEGEE. Deletions cut 1 base from V and 6 bases from J, with 17 bases between. In nucleotides, the CDR3 is TGTGCCAGCAGCTTGAGGCTGGGAATTGGGGGCAATGAGCAGTTCTTC. Its protein product is CASSLRLGIGGNEQFF.

This clone was counted a single time. This sequence joins TRBV4-1 and TRBJ2-1, with TRBD2 identical over 9 bases. Looked up from germline, CDR1 is MGHRA and CDR2 is YSYEKL. The V gene end was trimmed by 3 bases and the J gene end by 1 base; junction bases not matched to a gene: 7. The CDR3 is made up of 17 amino acids. CDR3 sequence: CASSQTGSGRSYNEQFF. The DNA of the CDR3 is TGCGCCAGCAGCCAGACCGGGAGCGGGAGGTCCTACAATGAGCAGTTCTTC.

The rearrangement links TRBV19 to TRBJ2-2; D may be TRBD2 (6 bases). Trimming took off 3 bases at V and 4 bases at J, with 12 bases between the two ends. This CDR3 is built from 15 residues. CDR1 and CDR2 (germline): LNHDA, SQIVND (reference sequence). CDR3 sequence reads: CASSMGGLITGELFF. The CDR3 nucleotides are TGTGCCAGTAGTATGGGGGGACTTATCACCGGGGAGCTGTTTTTT.